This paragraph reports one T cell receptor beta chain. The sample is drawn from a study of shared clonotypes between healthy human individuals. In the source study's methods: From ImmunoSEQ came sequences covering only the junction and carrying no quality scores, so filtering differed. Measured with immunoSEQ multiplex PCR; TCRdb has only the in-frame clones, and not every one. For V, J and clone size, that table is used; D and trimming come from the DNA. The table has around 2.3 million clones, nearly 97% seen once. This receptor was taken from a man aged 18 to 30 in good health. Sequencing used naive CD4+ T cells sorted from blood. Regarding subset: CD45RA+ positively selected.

The CDR3 DNA reads as TGTGCCAGCAGCCCCATCCTGAGGACAGGGGAGGAGACCCAGTACTTC. Amino acid sequence: CASSPILRTGEETQYF. The J gene is TRBJ2-5, the V gene TRBV7-9; 9 positions agree with TRBD1. With V trimmed by 5 bases and J by 5 bases, 12 bases remained unmatched. CDR1 and CDR2 from the germline V gene are SEHNR and FQNEAQ (reference sequence). The CDR3 covers 16 residues. The whole variable domain, remainder taken from reference TRBV7-9 and TRBJ2-5, is DTGVSQNPRHKITKRGQNVTFRCDPISEHNRLYWYRQTLGQGPEFLTYFQNEAQLEKSRLLSDRFSAERPKGSFSTLEIQRTEQGDSAMYLCASSPILRTGEETQYFGPGTRLLVL.